What follows is one T cell receptor (beta chain) and its context. Its specificity is unknown. The entry originates in a study of cytomegalovirus exposure and HLA in healthy donors. Study conclusions and caveats: The presence/absence work took it that sequencing depth was about the same across donors. An analysis was carried out at a later point. It showed that HLA-associated TCR beta chains were more clonally expanded than equally common non-associated chains. TCR beta V- and J-gene trimming was later associated with a missense DCLRE1C variant. Among CMV-associated TCR beta chains, most appeared HLA-restricted in a later analysis.

V was pared by 2 bases and J by 5 bases, with 18 bases between. Germline V lookup: CDR1 ENHRY, CDR2 SYGVKD. The CDR3 is 16 amino acids. Researchers ran the PCR with 60 Vbeta and 13 Jbeta primers. Clones were read by immunoSEQ multiplex PCR, and TCRdb kept only the in-frame ones, dropping some. The sample contains over 150,000 clones, around 79% of which appear only once. This rearrangement joins TRBV10-3 to TRBJ2-5; TRBD1 is a possible D gene (5 bases). The clonotype originates from a man aged 25 to 45 in good health and CMV-seropositive. Sequencing was done on a sample of PBMCs. CDR3 nucleotide sequence: TGTGCCATCAGTGAGGAGAACCAGGGAAATCGGGAGACCCAGTACTTC. Protein product: CAISEENQGNRETQYF.